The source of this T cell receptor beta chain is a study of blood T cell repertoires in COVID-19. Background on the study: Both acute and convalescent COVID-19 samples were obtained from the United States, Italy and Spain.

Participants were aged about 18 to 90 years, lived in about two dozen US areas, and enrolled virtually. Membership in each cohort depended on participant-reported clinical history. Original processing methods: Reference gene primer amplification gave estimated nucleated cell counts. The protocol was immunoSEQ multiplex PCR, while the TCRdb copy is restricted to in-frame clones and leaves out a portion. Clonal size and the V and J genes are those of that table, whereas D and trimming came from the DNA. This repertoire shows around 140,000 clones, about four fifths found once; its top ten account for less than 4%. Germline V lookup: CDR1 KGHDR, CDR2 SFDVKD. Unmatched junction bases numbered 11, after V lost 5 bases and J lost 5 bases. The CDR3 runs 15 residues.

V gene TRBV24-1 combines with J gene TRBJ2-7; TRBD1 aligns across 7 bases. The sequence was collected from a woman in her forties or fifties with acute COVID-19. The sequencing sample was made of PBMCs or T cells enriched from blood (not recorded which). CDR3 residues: CATSVLGEGANEQYF. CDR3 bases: TGTGCCACCAGTGTCCTCGGCGAGGGGGCCAACGAGCAGTACTTC.